A selection of T cell receptor beta chains follows, all from one sample in a study of T cells in Graves' hyperthyroidism and ophthalmopathy. TCRdb itself ran the multiplex PCR reads through MiXCR, one entry per CDR3 protein. The sample holds around 380,000 distinct CDR3 sequences, less than 15% seen once. The specimen sequenced was blood. The receptors stem from a man younger than 40 with Graves' hyperthyroidism that later progressed to Graves' ophthalmopathy. Each CDR3 is given without its conserved first and last residue. Each record gives: CDR3 length, clone size, V gene, J gene, D gene, CDR3 protein. D genes are given only for firm matches. Only some rows state a clone size, as once, few, many or a class for expanded clones.

14	many	TRBV7-3	TRBJ1-2	TRBD1	ASSSGTGTGKDGYT
13	many	TRBV28	TRBJ2-7	TRBD1	ASIRRGTGPYEQY
13	many	TRBV2	TRBJ1-1	TRBD1	ASSPQGEWNTEAF
9	NA	TRBV30	TRBJ1-1	TRBD1	AWERTGGAF
11	many	TRBV30	TRBJ1-5	NA	AWSVQSNQPQH
13	many	TRBV6-1	TRBJ1-5	NA	ASSVGANSNQPQH
12	many	TRBV28	TRBJ1-5	TRBD1	ASSKRQGDQPQH
9	many	TRBV12-3/TRBV12-4	TRBJ1-1	NA	ASSSYLEAF
13	many	TRBV28	TRBJ2-7	TRBD1	ASSSPGQGTDEQY
15	few	TRBV7-6	TRBJ2-2	TRBD1	ASSLAPGQGGTGELF
13	many	TRBV11-3	TRBJ2-1	TRBD2	ASSQRLAGPREQF
12	many	TRBV11-2	TRBJ1-4	TRBD1	ASSPDRGDKKLF
12	many	TRBV4-1	TRBJ1-5	NA	ASSQVVGDQPQH
11	few	TRBV30	TRBJ2-7	NA	ASDPTGSGEQY
14	NA	TRBV11-2	TRBJ2-7	TRBD1	ASSPPRDRNPHDQY
13	few	TRBV6-1	TRBJ2-5	NA	ASMSSISIQETQY
15	many	TRBV11-3	TRBJ2-5	NA	ASSFKLFKQPQETQY
12	NA	TRBV10-1	TRBJ2-4	TRBD1	ASSRQGHGEIQY
11	NA	TRBV6-2/TRBV6-3	TRBJ2-1	NA	ASSQTGNGEQF
14	NA	TRBV7-9	TRBJ2-5	TRBD1	ASSLVWDRGQETQY
11	few	TRBV10-1	TRBJ1-1	TRBD1	ASSAGQGLRAF
14	once	TRBV7-9	TRBJ2-1	TRBD2	ASSSGTSGGHNEQF
13	few	TRBV19	TRBJ1-2	TRBD1	ASSIGQGGSYGYT
14	NA	TRBV9	TRBJ2-6	NA	ASNNSRAAGANVLT
12	many	TRBV6-5	TRBJ2-5	NA	ASSYSGAGETQY
14	many	TRBV2	TRBJ2-3	NA	ASRGRGVFYTDTQY
12	many	TRBV12-5	TRBJ2-7	NA	ASGLFPGSYEQY
13	many	TRBV13	TRBJ1-1	NA	ASSPRQAENTEAF
12	NA	TRBV12-3/TRBV12-4	TRBJ1-2	NA	ASSLYREGSGYT
11	NA	TRBV6-1	TRBJ1-2	TRBD1	ASKKQGARGYT
12	NA	TRBV5-5	TRBJ2-7	NA	ASSWTPGRDEQY
18	many	TRBV6-1	TRBJ1-5	TRBD1	ASSELIGTGVFTSNQPQH
14	many	TRBV7-8	TRBJ2-3	TRBD2	ASSLASGGGTDTQY
12	many	TRBV7-9	TRBJ1-2	TRBD1	ASSYGQGLDGYT
14	few	TRBV3-1	TRBJ1-6	NA	ASSRGLGTINSPLH
13	NA	TRBV28	TRBJ1-4	NA	ASSPRAVQNEKLF
11	many	TRBV2	TRBJ1-4	NA	ASSPNGVGLLF
14	many	TRBV28	TRBJ2-7	NA	ASSPGTTSPPYEQY
12	NA	TRBV12-3/TRBV12-4	TRBJ1-3	TRBD1	ASRLGQGGNTIY
13	few	TRBV7-9	TRBJ1-4	TRBD1	ASSWTGGRGEKLF
11	many	TRBV6-1	TRBJ1-5	NA	ASRSQYNQPQH
12	NA	TRBV9	TRBJ1-1	NA	ASSVAGAATEAF
14	many	TRBV7-9	TRBJ2-7	TRBD1	ASSQRPGTGGYEQY
11	many	TRBV11-2	TRBJ2-2	TRBD1	ASIWTGAGELF
11	NA	TRBV5-6	TRBJ1-5	NA	ASSPGAYQPQH
15	many	TRBV7-8	TRBJ1-5	TRBD1	ASSLETGLYSNQPQH
11	many	TRBV20-1	TRBJ2-3	NA	SASSPRQDTQY
15	few	TRBV7-7	TRBJ2-5	NA	ASSPRGWAAGDETQY